A selection of T cell receptor beta chains follows, all from one sample in a study of T cell responses to AZD1222 COVID-19 vaccine. Here immunoSEQ multiplex PCR was the method, and the copy in TCRdb shows in-frame clones only, minus some. The sample consists of more than 150,000 clones, just over 90% of them appearing once. The sample here was peripheral blood, taken 28 days after the second AZD1222 dose. The receptors stem from an adult who received the AZD1222 COVID-19 vaccine. The CDR3 runs from the conserved cysteine through the conserved F or W. A D gene is named only where the DNA matches it firmly. Where a row states a size, it is once, few, many or the class of an expanded clone; other rows omit it.

CDR3 DNA | CDR3 protein | D gene | V gene | clone size | J gene
TGTGCCAGTTCCCCGGGACAGGGGGCAGTCGCCCGGGAGACCCAGTACTTC | CASSPGQGAVARETQYF | TRBD1 | TRBV19 | - | TRBJ2-5
TGTGCCAGCAGCTTGTCCGGGCGGGGACTAGCTCTTACAGATACGCAGTATTTT | CASSLSGRGLALTDTQYF | TRBD2 | TRBV5-4 | - | TRBJ2-3
TGTGCCAGCAGATGGGGTGACCAGCCCCAGCATTTT | CASRWGDQPQHF | - | TRBV7-9 | - | TRBJ1-5
TGTGCCACCAGCACCTCCGGGACCGCCAGCTCACCCCTCCACTTT | CATSTSGTASSPLHF | - | TRBV15 | - | TRBJ1-6
TGTGCCAGCAGGGCGACGCGGGGGCCTAACTATGGCTACACCTTC | CASRATRGPNYGYTF | - | TRBV6-7 | once | TRBJ1-2
TGTGCCAGCAGCCGGACAGGAAATCAGCCCCAGCATTTT | CASSRTGNQPQHF | TRBD1 | TRBV11-2 | once | TRBJ1-5
TGTGCCAGCAGTCCCCACAATCAGCCCCAGCATTTT | CASSPHNQPQHF | - | TRBV28 | once | TRBJ1-5
TGCGCCAGCAGCCGGACAGGGAGCTTTATGAACACTGAAGCTTTCTTT | CASSRTGSFMNTEAFF | TRBD1 | TRBV5-1 | few | TRBJ1-1
TGTGCCAGTAGTATAGATCGTTACTCCCGAGGGGTCGGGGAGCTGTTTTTT | CASSIDRYSRGVGELFF | - | TRBV19 | - | TRBJ2-2
TGTGCCAGCAGCTTCGTCAGGAACACTGAAGCTTTCTTT | CASSFVRNTEAFF | - | TRBV11-1 | once | TRBJ1-1
TGCAGCGTTGGGTGGGAGGGAGCCCCAGCCTTCTTC | CSVGWEGAPAFF | - | TRBV29-1 | once | TRBJ1-2
TGTGCCAGCAGCCAAGATCAGTACGGCCAGATTAGCAATCAGCCCCAGCATTTT | CASSQDQYGQISNQPQHF | - | TRBV3-1/TRBV3-2 | - | TRBJ1-5
TGTGCCAGCGGTTTAATAGCGGGAGGCAGAAGCGGGGAGCTGTTTTTT | CASGLIAGGRSGELFF | TRBD2 | TRBV6-5 | - | TRBJ2-2
TGTGCCACCAGCCCGGGGGGCGGCCAGATTGAAGCTTTCTTT | CATSPGGGQIEAFF | - | TRBV15 | - | TRBJ1-1
TGTGCCAGCAGTTTATATAGGGCCTTTAGCAATCAGCCCCAGCATTTT | CASSLYRAFSNQPQHF | - | TRBV28 | - | TRBJ1-5
TGTGCCAGCAGCGCGGACAGCCGCTCTGGGGCCAACGTCCTGACTTTC | CASSADSRSGANVLTF | - | TRBV9 | once | TRBJ2-6
TGCGCCAGCAGTGAGGGGACAGTAAACACCATATATTTT | CASSEGTVNTIYF | TRBD1 | TRBV10-2 | once | TRBJ1-3
TGTGCCAGCAGTTCCCCCCACGGCAATTCACCCCTCCACTTT | CASSSPHGNSPLHF | - | TRBV28 | - | TRBJ1-6
TGTGCCAGCAGCCCTCAGGGGCGCACAGATACGCAGTATTTT | CASSPQGRTDTQYF | - | TRBV3-1/TRBV3-2 | - | TRBJ2-3
TGTGCCAGCAGCTTGTCCACTGAAGCTTTCTTT | CASSLSTEAFF | - | TRBV5-8 | - | TRBJ1-1
TGCGCCAGCAGCCAAGATCCCCGGACAGCCTGGTCTCTTGGACTAGCGAACGAGCAGTACTTC | CASSQDPRTAWSLGLANEQYF | TRBD2 | TRBV4-1 | - | TRBJ2-7
TGTGCCAGCAGCCGGACAGGCTTTTATGGCAATCAGCCCCAGCATTTT | CASSRTGFYGNQPQHF | TRBD1 | TRBV5-6 | - | TRBJ1-5
TGCGCCAGCAGCCAAGGAGTAGGACTAGGGTCCTACGAGCAGTACTTC | CASSQGVGLGSYEQYF | TRBD2 | TRBV4-1 | once | TRBJ2-7
TGTGCCAGCAGCTTGTCTGGCAGGGGGCGCGACTATGGCTACACCTTC | CASSLSGRGRDYGYTF | TRBD1 | TRBV7-8 | - | TRBJ1-2
TGTGCCAGCAAAATAAAAGGACAGGGAAATAATTCACCCCTCCACTTT | CASKIKGQGNNSPLHF | TRBD1 | TRBV7-8 | - | TRBJ1-6
TGTGCCAGCAGTTTCGGGGGACAGCAAGAGACCCAGTACTTC | CASSFGGQQETQYF | - | TRBV28 | - | TRBJ2-5
TGTGCCAGCAGCTCAGAGGTGTATAGCAATCAGCCCCAGCATTTT | CASSSEVYSNQPQHF | - | TRBV2 | - | TRBJ1-5
TGTGCCAGCCGCCGGGAGTACGAGCAGTACTTC | CASRREYEQYF | - | TRBV7-9 | - | TRBJ2-7
TGTGCCAGCAGTTACGCGGGACTAGCGGAAGAGACCCAGTACTTC | CASSYAGLAEETQYF | TRBD2 | TRBV6-5 | - | TRBJ2-5
TGCGCCAGCAGTGAGCGGTCGGAGAACGATGAGCAGTTCTTC | CASSERSENDEQFF | - | TRBV10-1 | - | TRBJ2-1
TGTGCCAGCAGCAAAGGACACAAAACCTACGAGCAGTACTTC | CASSKGHKTYEQYF | - | TRBV21-1 | - | TRBJ2-7
TGTGCCAGCAGCCAGGGGTACCCTGGAAACACCATATATTTT | CASSQGYPGNTIYF | - | TRBV7-8 | - | TRBJ1-3
TGCGCCAGCAGTGAGACAGGGAATTTGGGCACTGAAGCTTTCTTT | CASSETGNLGTEAFF | - | TRBV10-2 | - | TRBJ1-1
TGTGCCAGCAGCTTAGGGCTCAGGGAGACCCAGTACTTC | CASSLGLRETQYF | - | TRBV7-2 | - | TRBJ2-5
TGTGCCAGCAGCCAAGGCTCTTTATACAATGAGCAGTTCTTC | CASSQGSLYNEQFF | - | TRBV3-1/TRBV3-2 | once | TRBJ2-1